One T cell receptor beta chain is described in this entry. The entry originates in a study of control samples from healthy donors and cancer patients. Sequencing used immunoSEQ multiplex PCR; TCRdb keeps in-frame clones, though not all of them. Of some 140,000 clones in the sample, roughly nine tenths were seen once. The TCR comes from a woman in her thirties in good health. The sequencing input was blood.

The CDR3 sequence: CASTNAGTGLNEQFF. For the CDR3, the DNA is TGTGCCAGCACTAACGCCGGGACAGGGCTCAATGAGCAGTTCTTC. The chain carries TRBV6-5 and TRBJ2-1; 9 positions agree with TRBD1. This CDR3 is 15 amino acids long. J lost 6 bases, V lost 7 bases, and 10 bases had no gene match. CDR1 and CDR2 from the germline V gene are MNHEY and SVGAGI.